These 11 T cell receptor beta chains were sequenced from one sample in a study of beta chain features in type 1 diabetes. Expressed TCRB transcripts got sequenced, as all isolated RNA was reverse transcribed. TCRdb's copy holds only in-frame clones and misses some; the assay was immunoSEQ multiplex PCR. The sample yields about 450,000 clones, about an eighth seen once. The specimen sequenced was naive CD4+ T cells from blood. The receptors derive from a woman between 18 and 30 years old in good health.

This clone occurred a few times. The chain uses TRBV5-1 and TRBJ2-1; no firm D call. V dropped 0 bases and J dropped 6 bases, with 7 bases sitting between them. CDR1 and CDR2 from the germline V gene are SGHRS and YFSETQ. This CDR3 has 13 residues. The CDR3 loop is CASSLGEPNEQFF. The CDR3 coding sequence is TGCGCCAGCAGCTTGGGAGAACCCAATGAGCAGTTCTTC.

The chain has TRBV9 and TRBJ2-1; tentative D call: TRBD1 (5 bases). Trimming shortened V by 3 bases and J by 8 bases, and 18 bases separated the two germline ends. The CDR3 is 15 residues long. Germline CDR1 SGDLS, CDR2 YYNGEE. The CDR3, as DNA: TGTGCCAGCAGCGAAGTTCTAGGGTTAGGGGATGAGCAGTTCTTC. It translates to CASSEVLGLGDEQFF.

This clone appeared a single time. The CDR3 coding sequence is TGTGCCAGCAGCTTACGGCAGGGGTTAGATACGCAGTATTTT. Translated: CASSLRQGLDTQYF. The V gene is TRBV7-2, the J gene TRBJ2-3; D is possibly TRBD1 (6 bases). The V gene lost 2 bases and the J gene lost 5 bases, with 11 bases spanning the gap. Per germline, CDR1 SGHTA and CDR2 FQGNSA. The CDR3 contains 14 residues.

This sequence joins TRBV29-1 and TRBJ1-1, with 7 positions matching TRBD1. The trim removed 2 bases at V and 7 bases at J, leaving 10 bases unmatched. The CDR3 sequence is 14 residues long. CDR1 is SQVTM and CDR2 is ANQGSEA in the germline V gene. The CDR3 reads CSVEYRDSRSEAFF. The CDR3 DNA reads TGCAGCGTTGAATACCGGGACAGCCGGAGTGAAGCTTTCTTT.

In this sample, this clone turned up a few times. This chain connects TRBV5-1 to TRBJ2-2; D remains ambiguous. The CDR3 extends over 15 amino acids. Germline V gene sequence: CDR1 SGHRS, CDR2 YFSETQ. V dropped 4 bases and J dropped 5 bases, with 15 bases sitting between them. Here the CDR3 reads CASSLTSGSTGELFF. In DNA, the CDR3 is TGCGCCAGCAGCCTGACCTCGGGTTCAACCGGGGAGCTGTTTTTT.

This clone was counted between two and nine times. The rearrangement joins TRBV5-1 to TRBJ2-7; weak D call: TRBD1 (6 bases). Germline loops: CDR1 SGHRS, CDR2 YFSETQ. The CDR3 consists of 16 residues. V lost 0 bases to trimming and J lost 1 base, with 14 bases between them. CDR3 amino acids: CASSLAPQGTSYEQYF. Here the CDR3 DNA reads TGCGCCAGCAGCTTGGCCCCACAGGGTACATCCTACGAGCAGTACTTC.

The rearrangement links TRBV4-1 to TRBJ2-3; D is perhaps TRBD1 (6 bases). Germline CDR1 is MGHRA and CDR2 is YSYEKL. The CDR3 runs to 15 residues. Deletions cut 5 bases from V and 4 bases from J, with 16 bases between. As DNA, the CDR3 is TGCGCCAGCAGCTTCACAGGGAACGGTGCAGATACGCAGTATTTT. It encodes CASSFTGNGADTQYF.

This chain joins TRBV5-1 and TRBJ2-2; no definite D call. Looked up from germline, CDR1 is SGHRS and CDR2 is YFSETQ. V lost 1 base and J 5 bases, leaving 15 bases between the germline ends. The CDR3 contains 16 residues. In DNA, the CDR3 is TGCGCCAGCAGCTTGAGAGCTAGTAGTGGAACCGGGGAGCTGTTTTTT. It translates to CASSLRASSGTGELFF.

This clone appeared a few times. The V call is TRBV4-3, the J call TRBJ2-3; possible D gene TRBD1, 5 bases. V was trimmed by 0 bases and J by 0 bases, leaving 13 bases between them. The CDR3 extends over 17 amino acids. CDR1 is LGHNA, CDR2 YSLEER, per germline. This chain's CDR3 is CASSQEGQRTSTDTQYF. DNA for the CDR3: TGCGCCAGCAGCCAAGAGGGGCAGCGCACAAGCACAGATACGCAGTATTTT.

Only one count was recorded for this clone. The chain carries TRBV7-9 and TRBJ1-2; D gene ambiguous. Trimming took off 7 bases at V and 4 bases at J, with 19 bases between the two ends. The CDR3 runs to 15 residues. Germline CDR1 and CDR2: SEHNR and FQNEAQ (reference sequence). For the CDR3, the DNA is TGTGCCAGCAACCTCCCGGGAGGGTTGGGCTATGGCTACACCTTC. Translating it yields CASNLPGGLGYGYTF.

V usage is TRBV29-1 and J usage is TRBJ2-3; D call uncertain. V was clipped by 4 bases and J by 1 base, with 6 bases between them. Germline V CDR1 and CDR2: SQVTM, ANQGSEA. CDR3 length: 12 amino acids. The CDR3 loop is CSVVPGTDTQYF. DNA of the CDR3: TGCAGCGTTGTTCCTGGCACAGATACGCAGTATTTT.